A selection of T cell receptor beta chains follows, all from one sample in a study of graft-versus-host responses after intestinal transplantation. The data were produced by immunoSEQ multiplex PCR, yet TCRdb's version contains in-frame clones alone and is incomplete. This table holds tens of thousands of clones, 85% to 95% found once. No antigen has been assigned to these receptors. Specimen: unstimulated CD8+ T cells sorted from spleen or lymph node cells, collected before intestinal transplant. The receptors here all came from a human donor who received an intestinal transplant. CDR3s include the opening cysteine and the closing phenylalanine or tryptophan. D genes are given only for firm matches. Some rows mark clone size as missing; the rest say once, few, many or name a class of expanded clone.

-	TRBV9	TRBJ2-7	15	-	TGTGCCAGCAGCTCGGGCCCTAGCGACTCCTACGAGCAGTACTTC	CASSSGPSDSYEQYF
-	TRBV28	TRBJ1-2	15	-	TGTGCCAGCAGTTCAGAAGGACAGAGTGACTATGGCTATACCTTC	CASSSEGQSDYGYTF
-	TRBV5-1	TRBJ1-6	19	-	TGCGCCAGCAGCTTGCAACAGGGATTCGGAAGCTCCTATAATTCACCCCTCCACTTT	CASSLQQGFGSSYNSPLHF
TRBD2	TRBV5-6	TRBJ2-5	16	-	TGTGCCAGCAGCTTTACTAGCGGGAGAGGGCAAGAGACCCAGTACTTC	CASSFTSGRGQETQYF
-	TRBV6-5	TRBJ2-1	14	-	TGTGCCAGCGGGTTGCAGGGGAACTACAATGAGCAGTTCTTC	CASGLQGNYNEQFF
TRBD1	TRBV5-4	TRBJ1-1	15	-	TGTGCCAGCAGCCCTTGGACAGGGGGCGGCACTGAAGCTTTCTTT	CASSPWTGGGTEAFF
TRBD1	TRBV19	TRBJ2-5	12	-	TGTGCCAGCCAGGGGGACCAAGAGACCCAGTACTTC	CASQGDQETQYF
-	TRBV5-1	TRBJ2-6	15	-	TGCGCCAGCAGGGGTACTGTTTCTGGGGCCAACGTCCTGACTTTC	CASRGTVSGANVLTF
-	TRBV14	TRBJ1-6	14	-	TGTGCCAGCAGCCAAGCCCTCAACAGGGCATCCCTCCACTTT	CASSQALNRASLHF
TRBD2	TRBV11-2	TRBJ2-1	14	once	TGTGCCAGCAGGAGCGGGAGTGGCTACAATGAGCAGTTCTTC	CASRSGSGYNEQFF
-	TRBV6-1	TRBJ2-7	14	-	TGTGCCAGCAGTGAATGGCCAGGGGCGTACGAGCAGTACTTC	CASSEWPGAYEQYF
-	TRBV10-2	TRBJ2-7	15	-	TGCGCCAGCAGTGAGCACACCAGAAGCTCCTACGAGCAGTACTTC	CASSEHTRSSYEQYF
-	TRBV9	TRBJ2-7	15	few	TGTGCCAGCAGCGCGGGTGACGATTCAGGCTACGAGCAGTACTTC	CASSAGDDSGYEQYF
-	TRBV27	TRBJ1-2	13	-	TGTGCCAGCAGTTACGGGACAAACTATGGCTACACCTTC	CASSYGTNYGYTF
-	TRBV28	TRBJ2-7	12	-	TGTGCCAGCAGTCCTCTAGCCTACGAGCAGTACTTC	CASSPLAYEQYF
-	TRBV6-1	TRBJ1-5	15	-	TGTGCCAGCAGTTCGCTTGGGGGTAGCAATCAGCCCCAGCATTTT	CASSSLGGSNQPQHF
-	TRBV6-5	TRBJ2-7	12	once	TGTGCCAGCAGCCACTCCGCCTACGAGCAGTACTTC	CASSHSAYEQYF
TRBD2	TRBV6-5	TRBJ2-1	16	-	TGTGCCAGCAGTTACCTTAGCGGGAGAAGCTACAATGAGCAGTTCTTC	CASSYLSGRSYNEQFF
TRBD1	TRBV29-1	TRBJ1-5	17	once	TGCAGCGTGTCCGGGACAGGGGACTGGATGGGCAATCAGCCCCAGCATTTT	CSVSGTGDWMGNQPQHF
-	TRBV4-1	TRBJ1-1	14	-	TGCGCCAGCAGCCAAGGGGTCGGGAACACTGAAGCTTTCTTT	CASSQGVGNTEAFF
TRBD1	TRBV2	TRBJ2-7	15	-	TGTGCCAGCAGCGAAAGGGGGGACAGGGTGTACGAGCAGTACTTC	CASSERGDRVYEQYF
-	TRBV25-1	TRBJ1-6	15	-	TGTGCCAGCAGTGCCCTAGGCTCCTATAATTCACCCCTCCACTTT	CASSALGSYNSPLHF
TRBD2	TRBV18	TRBJ2-1	16	-	TGTGCCAGCTCACCACGACCTAGCGGGCGAGACGATGAGCAGTTCTTC	CASSPRPSGRDDEQFF
-	TRBV5-6	TRBJ1-3	12	few	TGTGCCAGCAGCGGGGAGTGGAACACCATATATTTT	CASSGEWNTIYF
-	TRBV5-1	TRBJ1-1	15	-	TGCGCCAGCAGCTTAATCGACAGGCGGGGCGCTGAAGCTTTCTTT	CASSLIDRRGAEAFF
-	TRBV6-5	TRBJ2-5	14	-	TGTGCCAGCAGTTACGGGCAGGAAGGAGAGACCCAGTACTTC	CASSYGQEGETQYF
-	TRBV15	TRBJ2-3	13	few	TGTGCCACCAGCAGAGGGTTCACAGATACGCAGTATTTT	CATSRGFTDTQYF
-	TRBV30	TRBJ1-1	14	-	TGTGCCTGGAGTGTACTGGAGGGTGACACTGAAGCTTTCTTT	CAWSVLEGDTEAFF
-	TRBV5-6	TRBJ2-5	16	-	TGTGCCAGCAGCCTGCGGGACGGCGAGTACCAAGAGACCCAGTACTTC	CASSLRDGEYQETQYF
TRBD2	TRBV7-9	TRBJ2-7	15	-	TGTGCCAGCAGCGGCGGACTAGCGGGAGAAGGCGAGCAGTACTTC	CASSGGLAGEGEQYF
-	TRBV19	TRBJ1-5	15	-	TGTGCCAGTAGTATCGGCACACTGAGCAATCAGCCCCAGCATTTT	CASSIGTLSNQPQHF
-	TRBV7-9	TRBJ2-7	12	-	TGTGCCAGCAGCGAGGACTTCTACGAGCAGTACTTC	CASSEDFYEQYF
-	TRBV6-1	TRBJ2-7	15	-	TGTGCCAGCAGTGACCCAGGAGGGTACTCCTACGAGCAGTACTTC	CASSDPGGYSYEQYF
-	TRBV10-1	TRBJ1-1	13	-	TGCGCCAGCAGGGTGGACAGAGACACTGAAGCTTTCTTT	CASRVDRDTEAFF